One TCR beta chain is described in this entry. This entry belongs to a study of blood T cell repertoires in COVID-19. Whole-study context: The United States, Italy and Spain were the sources of the acute and convalescent COVID-19 samples.

Germline lookup yields CDR1 ENHRY and CDR2 SYGVKD. J lost 3 bases, V lost 6 bases, and 1 base had no gene match. The CDR3 is 12 amino acids. Authors' methods: Nucleated cell counts were estimated from reference gene primer amplification. TCRdb's copy holds only in-frame clones and misses some; the assay was immunoSEQ multiplex PCR. Clonal size and the V and J genes are those of that table, whereas D and trimming came from the DNA. In the table there are more than 35,000 clones, less than 85% of which are singletons. The sequenced material came from peripheral blood. The genes are TRBV10-3 and TRBJ2-7; 8 bases match TRBD1. This clonotype was obtained from a man between 65 and 80 years old with acute or convalescent COVID-19. In nucleotides, the CDR3 is TGTGCCATCAGCGGGACAGGCTACGAGCAGTACTTC. As protein: CAISGTGYEQYF.